These 24 T cell receptor beta chains were all obtained from the same sample, sequenced in a study of chemoradiotherapy in HPV16-positive cancers. The method was immunoSEQ multiplex PCR; TCRdb's version includes in-frame clones alone and lacks a portion of them. Of 30,000 or so clones in the sample, approximately 89% were seen once. Sample: blood, taken from a patient who underwent chemoradiotherapy. Receptor source: a human donor with HPV-associated anogenital cancer.

The chain combines TRBV5-1 with TRBJ1-1; D unresolved. The germline gives CDR1 SGHRS, CDR2 YFSETQ. Trimming removed 4 bases at V and 3 bases at J, with 4 bases between. This CDR3 has 11 residues. This CDR3 is CASSRDTEAFF. CDR3 coding DNA: TGCGCCAGCAGCCGAGACACTGAAGCTTTCTTT.

The CDR3 region has the DNA TGCGCCAGCAGCTTGGCGACTAAAATGGGAGGCACTGAAGCTTTCTTT. The encoded protein is CASSLATKMGGTEAFF. V gene TRBV5-1 combines with J gene TRBJ1-1, with D unclear. V was clipped by 0 bases and J by 4 bases, with 16 bases between them. The V gene's germline CDR1 is SGHRS and CDR2 YFSETQ. CDR3 length: 16 amino acids.

The chain employs TRBV9 and TRBJ2-7, with a tentative D call TRBD1 (6 bases). Trimming took off 8 bases at V and 7 bases at J, with 19 bases between the two ends. Germline CDR1 is SGDLS and CDR2 is YYNGEE. This CDR3 is built from 13 residues. The CDR3 loop reads CASDRSHSWEQYF. The CDR3 DNA reads TGTGCCAGTGACAGGAGTCACTCGTGGGAGCAGTACTTC.

This CDR3 reads CASSESFWTVNTEAFF. Here the CDR3 DNA reads TGTGCCAGCAGTGAAAGTTTTTGGACAGTGAACACTGAAGCTTTCTTT. The rearrangement links TRBV25-1 to TRBJ1-1, with a tentative D call TRBD1 (6 bases). This CDR3 is 16 amino acids long. Germline CDR1 reads MGHDK; CDR2 reads SYGVNS. The V end was cut by 2 bases, the J end by 0 bases, with 13 bases between.

V is TRBV12-2 and J is TRBJ1-1. TRBV12-2 represents a pseudogene. The length of the CDR3 is 15 residues. This chain's CDR3 is CASRPSVWIMAEAFF. DNA for the CDR3: TGTGCAAGTCGCCCCTCAGTGTGGATAATGGCTGAAGCTTTCTTT.

The genes are TRBV29-1 and TRBJ2-2, with TRBD1 matching 10 bases. This CDR3 has 16 residues. Germline assignment: CDR1 SQVTM and CDR2 ANQGSEA. With V trimmed by 7 bases and J by 6 bases, 14 bases remained unmatched. The CDR3 loop reads CSAPQDGTGVSGELFF. CDR3 sequence (DNA): TGCAGCGCACCCCAAGACGGGACAGGGGTTTCCGGGGAGCTGTTTTTT.

The V call is TRBV10-3, the J call TRBJ2-6, with D hard to call. Germline V gene data show CDR1 as ENHRY and CDR2 as SYGVKD. The CDR3 covers 13 residues. V was clipped by 9 bases and J by 1 base, with 7 bases between them. CDR3 sequence (DNA): TGTGCCATTACGAGGTCTGGGGCCAACGTCCTGACTTTC. Translating it yields CAITRSGANVLTF.

This chain joins TRBV30 and TRBJ1-2; D uncertain. Trimming removed 0 bases at V and 6 bases at J, with 14 bases between. The CDR3 has 14 residues. CDR1 is GTSNPN and CDR2 is SVGIG in the germline V gene (reference sequence). The CDR3 sequence is CAWSVFEGGNGYTF. The CDR3 nucleotides read TGTGCCTGGAGTGTTTTTGAAGGAGGGAATGGCTACACCTTC.

The chain employs TRBV30 and TRBJ2-5; D tentatively fits TRBD1 or TRBD2 (5 bases each). This CDR3 is 14 amino acids long. V was clipped by 2 bases and J by 2 bases, with 12 bases between them. CDR1 and CDR2 from the germline V gene are GTSNPN and SVGIG (reference sequence). The CDR3 nucleotides are TGTGCCTGGAGTCTACCGGGACCGCAAGAGACCCAGTACTTC. Translating gives CAWSLPGPQETQYF.

This clone was observed once. This chain joins TRBV6-1 and TRBJ1-5; tentatively, D is TRBD1 (6 bases). Germline values: CDR1 MNHNS, CDR2 SASEGT. V was cut by 1 base and J by 9 bases, with 16 bases left in between. The CDR3 consists of 15 residues. CDR3 in amino acids: CASSEGSGGRGPQHF. The DNA for the CDR3 is TGTGCCAGCAGTGAAGGTTCTGGGGGCAGGGGGCCCCAGCATTTT.

The chain uses TRBV19 and TRBJ1-3; D gene unclear. Germline CDR1 LNHDA, CDR2 SQIVND (reference sequence). The CDR3 sequence is 15 residues long. The V end lost 3 bases, the J end lost 2 bases, and 11 bases lay between the germline ends. The DNA of the CDR3 is TGTGCCAGTAGTATTGGGGTCACCACTGGAAACACCATATATTTT. It specifies CASSIGVTTGNTIYF. The full variable domain, with the rest looked up from reference TRBV19 and TRBJ1-3, is DGGITQSPKYLFRKEGQNVTLSCEQNLNHDAMYWYRQDPGQGLRLIYYSQIVNDFQKGDIAEGYSVSREKKESFPLTVTSAQKNPTAFYLCASSIGVTTGNTIYFGEGSWLTVV.

In its sample, this clone was seen once. The chain couples TRBV5-4 to TRBJ2-2; D assignment may be TRBD1 or TRBD2 (6 bases each). The V end lost 4 bases, the J end lost 5 bases, and 12 bases lay between the germline ends. CDR1 is SGHNT, CDR2 YYREEE, per germline (reference sequence). The CDR3 sequence is 14 residues long. The CDR3 nucleotides are TGTGCCAGCAGCCCGGGGGCCGAAACCGGGGAGCTGTTTTTT. Protein product: CASSPGAETGELFF.

V and J are TRBV6-5 and TRBJ2-5; no clear D. The V end was cut by 5 bases, the J end by 4 bases, with 11 bases between. Germline loops: CDR1 MNHEY, CDR2 SVGAGI. The CDR3 is 13 residues long. The CDR3 DNA sequence: TGTGCCAGCAGTCTGGTCGTGGGAGAGACCCAGTACTTC. Encoded protein: CASSLVVGETQYF.

V and J are TRBV4-1 and TRBJ1-6; 7 bases line up with TRBD1. The CDR3 has 15 amino acids. Germline V gives CDR1 MGHRA, CDR2 YSYEKL. J was trimmed by 7 bases and V by 1 base; bases with no gene match: 4. CDR3 sequence (DNA): TGCGCCAGCAGCCAAGTACAGGGGTCCAATTCACCCCTCCACTTT. Translating it yields CASSQVQGSNSPLHF.

V is TRBV10-2 and J is TRBJ2-7; 10 nucleotides line up with TRBD2. Germline V lookup: CDR1 WSHSY, CDR2 SAAADI. V gave up 3 bases and J gave up 3 bases; unmatched junction bases: 17. The CDR3 covers 19 residues. CDR3 DNA: TGCGCCAGCAGTGACCCAAAGTTCGGAACCGGGACTAGCGTCTACGAGCAGTACTTC. This sequence encodes CASSDPKFGTGTSVYEQYF.

The V call is TRBV20-1, the J call TRBJ2-1, with D possibly being TRBD1 or TRBD2 (5 bases each). This CDR3 has 11 amino acids. The germline V gene encodes CDR1 DFQATT and CDR2 SNEGSKA (reference sequence). Trimming took 6 bases from V and 9 from J, leaving 12 bases between them. CDR3 sequence: CSAVAGTEQFF. Written as DNA, the CDR3 is TGCAGTGCCGTGGCCGGGACTGAGCAGTTCTTC.

This clone is a singleton in its sample. J is TRBJ1-4 and V is TRBV28; D remains ambiguous. CDR3 length: 15 residues. Germline CDR1 MDHEN, CDR2 SYDVKM. Trimming took 1 base from V and 2 from J, leaving 8 bases between them. CDR3 sequence reads: CASSLYGLTNEKLFF. CDR3 DNA sequence: TGTGCCAGCAGTTTATACGGACTTACTAATGAAAAACTGTTTTTT.

The gene calls are TRBV7-9 and TRBJ2-2; the D call may be TRBD1 or TRBD2 (5 bases each). Germline V gene lookup returns CDR1 SEHNR and CDR2 FQNEAQ (reference sequence). Trimming left V 1 base short and J 7 bases short, with 10 bases between. This CDR3 is built from 14 residues. CDR3 protein: CASSLGGTFGELFF. The CDR3 bases are TGTGCCAGCAGCTTAGGGGGGACCTTCGGGGAGCTGTTTTTT.

V gene TRBV5-5 combines with J gene TRBJ2-4, with D possibly being TRBD2 (5 bases). The CDR3 is made up of 15 amino acids. Germline V gene sequence: CDR1 SGHKS, CDR2 YYEKEE (reference sequence). Trimming removed 3 bases from V and 3 bases from J, with 13 bases in between. CDR3 bases: TGTGCCAGCAGCTCGGAGGAGGAAGTCAAAAACATTCAGTACTTC. As protein: CASSSEEEVKNIQYF.

The V gene is TRBV5-1, the J gene TRBJ1-1; D not certain. Germline loops: CDR1 SGHRS, CDR2 YFSETQ. V dropped 1 base and J dropped 1 base, with 11 bases sitting between them. This CDR3 is 15 amino acids long. The CDR3 region is CASSLIGRSNTEAFF. For the CDR3, the DNA is TGCGCCAGCAGCTTGATTGGGAGATCGAACACTGAAGCTTTCTTT.

This clone has just one count. V gene TRBV27 combines with J gene TRBJ1-5; the D gene is possibly TRBD1 (6 bases). V was shortened by 5 bases and J by 3 bases, with 14 bases between the two germline ends. Germline loops: CDR1 MNHEY, CDR2 SMNVEV (reference sequence). The CDR3 has 15 residues. In DNA, the CDR3 is TGTGCCAGCAGTCGGCTGGGGGGGCACAATCAGCCCCAGCATTTT. Amino acids: CASSRLGGHNQPQHF.

This clone has only one observation. V and J are TRBV7-2 and TRBJ2-3; possibly TRBD2 for D (7 bases). Germline lookup yields CDR1 SGHTA and CDR2 FQGNSA. The CDR3 consists of 12 residues. Deletions cut 8 bases from V and 8 bases from J, with 14 bases between. In DNA form, the CDR3 reads TGTGCCAGCCTTCATAGGGGGGGTACGCAGTATTTT. It yields the protein CASLHRGGTQYF.

This clone appeared a few times. The chain couples TRBV29-1 to TRBJ1-1; D ambiguous. From germline, CDR1 is SQVTM and CDR2 ANQGSEA. The ends were cut back, 7 bases at V and 1 base at J, with 13 bases in the middle. The CDR3 contains 13 residues. CDR3 bases: TGCAGCGGATCGGACGGACGGAACACTGAAGCTTTCTTT. Translating it yields CSGSDGRNTEAFF.

V gene TRBV14 combines with J gene TRBJ2-7, with 10 bases that match TRBD1. The V gene's germline CDR1 is SGHDN and CDR2 FVKESK. With 3 bases clipped from V and 4 bases from J, the junction kept 6 bases outside the gene matches. CDR3 length equals 15 residues. CDR3 nucleotide sequence: TGTGCCAGCAGCCATACAGGACAGGGGGTTTACGAGCAGTACTTC. Its protein is CASSHTGQGVYEQYF.